These T cell receptor beta chains were read from a single sample in a study of PD-L1 blockade in urothelial cancer. Using immunoSEQ multiplex PCR, the repertoire was profiled, and TCRdb retains in-frame clones only, with some absent. The table includes some 50,000 clones, about 83% detected once. The material was PBMCs, obtained around atezolizumab (anti-PD-L1) treatment. The origin of the receptors is an older woman with urothelial cancer. CDR3s include the opening cysteine and the closing phenylalanine or tryptophan. D genes are given only for firm matches. Some rows have no size entry. The others give once, few or many, or a class for an expanded clone.

>many|TRBJ2-7|TRBV2|TRBD1
TGTGCCAGCAGTGAAGGGGACAGGGTGGTTCAGTACTTC
CASSEGDRVVQYF
>-|TRBJ1-5|TRBV5-6|-
TGTGCCAGCAGCTTATACAGGGTAGGTCAGCCCCAGCATTTT
CASSLYRVGQPQHF
>once|TRBJ1-2|TRBV11-2|-
TGTGCCAGCAGCGGACTTGGAGCCCTTAACTATGGCTACACCTTC
CASSGLGALNYGYTF
>-|TRBJ2-3|TRBV7-9|TRBD2
TGTGCCAGCAGCCCCCCTAGCGGTACTAGCACAGATACGCAGTATTTT
CASSPPSGTSTDTQYF
>-|TRBJ2-1|TRBV5-4|-
TGTGCCAGCAGCCGTCTCGTCGGGAACAATGAGCAGTTCTTC
CASSRLVGNNEQFF
>-|TRBJ2-7|TRBV23-1|-
TGCGCCAGCAGTCAATCGTCAGGGGTTCAAACTAACGAGCAGTACTTC
CASSQSSGVQTNEQYF
>-|TRBJ2-7|TRBV11-2|-
TGTGCCAGCAGCTTAGGGGCGGGAAGCTACGAGCAGTACTTC
CASSLGAGSYEQYF
>-|TRBJ2-7|TRBV4-1|TRBD2
TGCGCCAGCAGCCATCCCCCGCGGGGAGGGTACGAGCAGTACTTC
CASSHPPRGGYEQYF
>once|TRBJ2-7|TRBV29-1|-
TGCAGCCTTCCCTGGGGACTGATTCTCTACGAGCAGTACTTC
CSLPWGLILYEQYF
>few|TRBJ1-5|TRBV19|-
TGTGCCAGTAGTATGTTGGGGGGAAACCCCGCAATCAGCCCCCAGCATTTT
CASSMLGGNPAISPQHF
>-|TRBJ2-7|TRBV7-9|-
TGTGCCAGCAGCTCGACTTACGAGCAGTACTTC
CASSSTYEQYF
>-|TRBJ2-1|TRBV6-5|TRBD2
TGTGCCAGCAGCCGACTAGCGGGGGGGTACAATGAGCAGTTCTTC
CASSRLAGGYNEQFF
>-|TRBJ2-1|TRBV6-4|TRBD2
TGTGCCAGCAGAAGACTAGCGGGGTACAATGAGCAGTTCTTC
CASRRLAGYNEQFF
>few|TRBJ1-5|TRBV4-1|TRBD1
TGCGCCAGCAGCCCAACGGGACAGGGGATGCAACAGCCCCAGCATTTT
CASSPTGQGMQQPQHF
>-|TRBJ2-7|TRBV6-5|TRBD2
TGTGCCAGCAGACGGACTAGCGGGGAGTTGGAGCAGTACTTC
CASRRTSGELEQYF
>-|TRBJ2-4|TRBV5-6|TRBD1
TGTGCCAGCAGCCCGAAGGGACAGGGGGGAGGAATTCAGTACTTC
CASSPKGQGGGIQYF
>-|TRBJ1-4|TRBV9|TRBD1
TGTGCCAGCAGCGTCGGGACAGGGAAACCCCGTAATGAAAAACTGTTTTTT
CASSVGTGKPRNEKLFF
>-|TRBJ2-3|TRBV19|-
TGTGCCAGTAGCCCCCAATCCCATGATACGCAGTATTTT
CASSPQSHDTQYF
>-|TRBJ2-1|TRBV19|TRBD2
TGTGCCAGTAGTAGTGGTAGCGGGACCAACAATGAGCAGTTCTTC
CASSSGSGTNNEQFF
>-|TRBJ1-1|TRBV9|-
TGTGCCAGCAGCGCTCGGACAAGCATGAACACTGAAGCTTTCTTT
CASSARTSMNTEAFF
>once|TRBJ1-2|TRBV29-1|-
TGCAGCGTTGTGGGGGGGCCAGGTGAGGCTAACTATGGCTACACCTTC
CSVVGGPGEANYGYTF
>-|TRBJ2-7|TRBV5-1|-
TGCGCCAGCAGACAAACTAACCGGGATAACTACGAGCAGTACTTC
CASRQTNRDNYEQYF
>-|TRBJ1-2|TRBV6-5|TRBD1
TGTGCCAGCAAGCGACGGGACAGTTCGGCCAAGGGCTACACCTTC
CASKRRDSSAKGYTF
>-|TRBJ2-3|TRBV4-3|TRBD1
TGCGCCAGCAGCCAAATACCGACAGGGGAAGCGACAGATACGCAGTATTTT
CASSQIPTGEATDTQYF
>-|TRBJ2-5|TRBV9|-
TGTGCCAGCAGCGCGGGGACAACCCAAGAGACCCAGTACTTC
CASSAGTTQETQYF
>-|TRBJ2-1|TRBV29-1|TRBD2
TGCAGCGTTTTACTACGGGGGGGTGAGCAGTTCTTC
CSVLLRGGEQFF
>-|TRBJ1-1|TRBV14|-
TGTGCCAGCAGCCTACAGGGCTTGAACACTGAAGCTTTCTTT
CASSLQGLNTEAFF
>once|TRBJ2-7|TRBV10-3|TRBD2
TGTGCCATCACCGGACTAGTTGGAACAGGCGAGCAGTACTTC
CAITGLVGTGEQYF
>once|TRBJ2-5|TRBV2|TRBD1
TGTGCCAGCAATAGACAGGGCCAAGAGACCCAGTACTTC
CASNRQGQETQYF
>-|TRBJ2-7|TRBV9|-
TGTGCCAGCAGCGTAGGGGCAGGGCACTCCTACGAGCAGTACTTC
CASSVGAGHSYEQYF
>-|TRBJ1-4|TRBV7-9|TRBD1
TGTGCCAGCAGTTTACAGGGGGCAGGGGAAAAACTGTTTTTT
CASSLQGAGEKLFF
>-|TRBJ1-6|TRBV27|TRBD1
TGTGCCAGCAGATTTTCTGGGACAGAAAATTCACCCCTCCACTTT
CASRFSGTENSPLHF
>-|TRBJ2-3|TRBV4-1|TRBD2
TGCGCCAGCAGCCAAGATCCTCCAGCGGGGGTACCAGATACGCAGTATTTT
CASSQDPPAGVPDTQYF
>-|TRBJ2-7|TRBV29-1|TRBD1
TGCAGCGTGGCCCGGGACAGGGATTACGAGCAGTACTTC
CSVARDRDYEQYF
>-|TRBJ2-7|TRBV7-9|-
TGTGCCAGCAGCTTAATCGACTACTCCTACGAGCAGTACTTC
CASSLIDYSYEQYF
>-|TRBJ2-1|TRBV10-3|TRBD1
TGTGCCATTCAACCCTCAGACAGGGTGGATGAGCAGTTCTTC
CAIQPSDRVDEQFF
>few|TRBJ1-5|TRBV7-8|-
TGTGCCAGCAGCTTAAGACGGCAGGCCAAGGATAGCAATCAGCCCCAGCATTTT
CASSLRRQAKDSNQPQHF
>-|TRBJ2-1|TRBV27|TRBD1
TGTGCCAGCAGTGCTTGGACAGGGCGCAATGAGCAGTTCTTC
CASSAWTGRNEQFF
>-|TRBJ1-3|TRBV5-1|-
TGCGCCAGCAGCTCGGAGACTATCTCTGGAAACACCATATATTTT
CASSSETISGNTIYF
>-|TRBJ2-7|TRBV7-8|TRBD2
TGTGCCAGCAGCTTAGATCGACTAGCGATCGAGGACGAGCAGTACTTC
CASSLDRLAIEDEQYF
>-|TRBJ2-1|TRBV29-1|TRBD1
TGCAGCGTGACAGGGCAGGTCTACAATGAGCAGTTCTTC
CSVTGQVYNEQFF
>-|TRBJ2-1|TRBV2|-
TGTGCCAGCAGTGGACTAGCCTACAATGAGCAGTTCTTC
CASSGLAYNEQFF
>once|TRBJ1-1|TRBV28|TRBD1
TGTGCCAGCAGTTTAGGGGGACAGGGTTTAGTGGCTTTCTTT
CASSLGGQGLVAFF
>-|TRBJ2-6|TRBV19|TRBD2
TGTGCCAGTAAGGCTTACGGGGGGTTCTCTGGGGCCAACGTCCTGACTTTC
CASKAYGGFSGANVLTF
>-|TRBJ1-2|TRBV6-6|-
TGTGCCAGCAGCCTCTTTGACACAGATAACTATGGCTACACCTTC
CASSLFDTDNYGYTF
>-|TRBJ2-1|TRBV6-1|-
TGTGCCAGCAGTGAACCCTTTGCGCTAGTCGGGAGCGGCGTGAATGAGCAGTTCTTC
CASSEPFALVGSGVNEQFF
>-|TRBJ1-5|TRBV6-6|-
TGTGCCAGCAGTTACATTCCTGATCAGCCCCAGCATTTT
CASSYIPDQPQHF
>-|TRBJ1-1|TRBV5-4|-
TGTGCCAGCAGCCTTCTGGGCGTTTTGAACACTGAAGCTTTCTTT
CASSLLGVLNTEAFF